This record looks at one T cell receptor beta chain sequence and its context. It has no known antigen specificity. No much larger clone is present one base from it, and per-base qualities are unavailable. Trimming takes 0 bases from V and 0 bases from J, and the germline ends sit 9 bases apart. Including cysteine and phenylalanine, the CDR3 has 16 amino acids. Only the CDR3 part of the read is kept: 48 bases, read in frame from the first base. The germline V gene encodes CDR1 MGHRA and CDR2 YSYEKL. The cohort was made up of 650 to 700 healthy bone marrow donors. Cohort members were all nominally healthy when sampled, although unrecorded immune exposures were likely present. The donor was CMV seronegative and was included in the group of 352 seronegative cohort members. Every donor gave a peripheral blood sample, and the peripheral blood mononuclear cells from that sample were used for TCR beta sequencing. Genomic DNA was extracted from the blood cell samples with the Qiagen DNeasy Blood Extraction Kit.

Libraries came from the immunoSEQ multiplex PCR assay. The multiplex PCR relied on a mix of 60 forward primers for TCR Vbeta segments and 13 reverse primers for TCR Jbeta segments. The CDR3 region of rearranged TCR beta genes was amplified from genomic DNA by a multiplex PCR assay. The Illumina HiSeq System was used to sequence the amplified TCR beta libraries as 87-base-pair reads. The original pipeline was this. In a later analysis, roughly 80 million unique TCR beta chains were counted across the approximately 640 repertoires, and about 9.9 million of these chains were shared by at least two donors. Raw reads were error-corrected and collapsed into unique sequences by a nearest-neighbor algorithm in which closely related sequences were merged to remove PCR and sequencing errors. Alignment of CDR3 sequences to IMGT reference sequences was used to assign V, D and J gene segments. For a sequence to be retained, a match of at least six nucleotides was required to both a V gene segment and a J gene segment. Rearrangements were called productive when the CDR3 lacked stop codons and stayed in frame with V and J; all others were non-productive. Following IMGT convention, CDR3 was defined as the stretch from the second conserved V-encoded cysteine to the conserved J-encoded phenylalanine. The earlier analysis of some 540 of the donors excluded any sequence lacking an unambiguous match to a single V gene segment. An earlier analysis of 587 of the donors classified V segments as functional when productive rearrangements were above 56.7% and as segregating when the standard deviation between donors was above 5%. A statistical classification framework was built for diagnosing cytomegalovirus status from the catalog of TCR beta chain sequences. V and J gene assignment, in a later analysis, came from comparing TCR nucleotide sequences with IMGT/GENE-DB human TR gene sequences. Using the TCRdist pipeline, a later analysis assigned CDR3 sequences along with most-parsimonious VDJ recombination scenarios. In a later analysis, each TCR beta chain was defined by its CDR3 amino acid sequence together with its V-gene family, and reads without a unique V-gene family were excluded. In a later analysis, fewer than 650 highly shared, low-generation-probability nucleotide sequences were removed to address suspected cross-contamination and a sequencing artifact. For each public chain, a later analysis derived a clonal expansion index from normalized ranks of inferred template counts within each repertoire. Generation probabilities in a later analysis came from a VDJ recombination model fitted to out-of-frame rearrangements, and those results were checked against IGoR. In a later analysis, TCR-TCR, TCR-HLA and TCR-CMV co-occurrence was scored with hypergeometric tests, and a repertoire-size bias correction was applied to TCR pairs. False discovery rates were estimated in a later analysis by permuting HLA or CMV assignments 20 times. A later analysis grouped co-occurring TCRs with DBSCAN, adding TCRdist sequence similarity when clustering within HLA-allele-positive subsets. Co-occurrence clustering excluded repertoires with fewer than 30,000 or more than 120,000 public chains, plus five with anomalous nucleotide sharing. Sourced from immuneACCESS, this table was stored by TCRdb with only in-frame sequences that have V and J called. A share of the clones is absent; for the studies checked, an unresolved V gene accounts for under half, and the remainder has no known explanation. V, J and clone size were drawn from that table, and D and trimming were deduced from the DNA. This sample lists under 300,000 clones; around two thirds were detected once. The ten largest clonotypes hold over 2% of the sample.

These data originate in a study of cytomegalovirus exposure and HLA in healthy donors (dated by TCRdb to about 2017). Study-level background: An earlier analysis of more than 550 of the donors reported around 280 Gb of sequence data and around 120 million unique TCR beta sequences obtained from roughly 180 million T cells. An early release covering some 640 HLA-typed donors comprised about 290 gigabases of sequencing data and around 80 million unique TCR sequences. Of the approximately 400 genotyped donors, 81% were placed in the genetic ancestry cluster associated with self-reported Caucasian donors. The study aimed to test whether signatures of past pathogen exposure could be identified by cataloging public T cell receptors. The study profiled the T cell repertoires of hundreds of subjects by immunosequencing and related them to cytomegalovirus serostatus. Along with the roughly 670-subject first cohort, a separate validation cohort of over 90 different subjects was used. The study combined high-throughput TCR immunosequencing, statistical association of individual TCRs with disease status, and machine learning to predict cytomegalovirus infection status. A later analysis re-analyzed previously published TCR beta repertoires from 666 donors and added high-resolution HLA genotyping to study TCR occurrence patterns. In the later analysis, no new phenotypic data were used to find candidate immune exposures; instead, reliance was placed on TCR beta sequences and their occurrence across donors. An earlier analysis of 587 of the donors applied high-throughput TCR beta sequencing to assess whether each TCR beta V gene segment acted as functional or pseudogenic. Donor age, sex, ethnicity and CMV serostatus were collected together with the repertoire data. In a later genetic analysis, genome-wide SNP genotypes for about 65% of the 666 donors were used, and that subset was treated as a discovery cohort. All discovery cohort repertoires had been generated using a single sequencing platform. Class I and class II HLA loci were covered by the typing at four-digit resolution. Typing coverage varied by locus: 629-630 donors for A, B, C, DRB1 and DQB1; more than 500 for DQA1; around 610 for DPA1; approximately 470 for DPB1. Roughly five DR-DQ haplotypes were treated as single units for association and clustering because of strong linkage in the cohort. Among around 400 genotyped donors of the cohort, an average of around 250,000 unique TCR beta nucleotide sequences was sequenced per donor, of which about 18% were non-productive.

Broad study findings and their caveats: According to a later analysis, parvovirus B19, influenza, CMV and Epstein-Barr virus appeared linked to several top co-occurrence clusters. Because HLA typing was unavailable for some donors at each locus, only the typed subset was used in association tests. The 87-base-pair reads could not distinguish some IMGT-functional V segments, including TRBV6-2 and TRBV6-3, so those segments were excluded. A few of the identified cytomegalovirus-associated TCR beta chains were confirmed in vitro to be specific for cytomegalovirus antigens. A later genetic analysis reported fewer N-insertions in productive TCRs among donors in an Asian-associated ancestry cluster than the roughly 620-donor mean. A later analysis associated about 17,000 TCR beta sequences with specific HLA alleles at a false discovery rate of 0.05. In a later genetic analysis, a missense DCLRE1C variant was associated with V-gene and J-gene trimming of TCR beta chains, and the association was replicated in an independent cohort. Most TCR sequences were seen in very few donors, while some public TCRs were found in many individuals. A further reported finding was that TCR beta sequences accurately predicted the HLA-A and HLA-B alleles for most subjects in the first cohort. Broadly in line with IMGT annotations, most TCR beta V segments showed up in productive rearrangements about 87% or about 30% of the time in an earlier analysis of about 500 of the donors. In both the original and validation cohorts, the classifier was reported to diagnose cytomegalovirus status with high specificity and sensitivity. Only TCR beta chains were sequenced in this cohort, and the absence of alpha or paired-chain data limited detectable features. The only immune exposure information available for the cohort was CMV serostatus. Because counts were too low, seventeen rarely observed V segments, including chromosome 9 orphons, were left out of the earlier analysis of several hundred of the donors. The authors suggested that the approach could potentially be extended to other disease states and immunological phenotypes. Linkage disequilibrium might explain the correlated functional status among segregating V segments, but an unknown experimental factor could not be excluded. The study listed 150 to 200 TCR beta chains as associated with cytomegalovirus. A later analysis found that TCR association rates varied across HLA loci, with DRB1 alleles showing the most associated TCRs and HLA-C alleles the fewest. When HLA alleles, especially DR and DQ, strongly co-occurred, TCR associations were difficult to assign to individual alleles. A cluster of highly shared sequence variants was judged likely to represent a technical artifact of the sequencing pipeline. A later analysis found that most CMV-associated TCR beta chains appeared HLA-restricted, with HLA associations seemingly driven largely by CMV exposure. Sequencing depth was assumed to be roughly uniform across donors in the presence/absence analyses, though that assumption may not hold. A later analysis found that HLA-associated TCR beta chains were more clonally expanded and had lower generation probabilities than equally common non-associated chains.

In this chain, TRBV4-1 is recombined with TRBJ1-5, with no confident D gene call. This TCR came from a female donor in good health and CMV-seronegative. Sequenced sample: PBMCs. Read as DNA, the sequence is TGCGCCAGCAGCCAAGAAGGAGGTGATAGCAATCAGCCCCAGCATTTT. Its coded protein is CASSQEGGDSNQPQHF.